The rows below give T cell receptor beta chains drawn from one sample of a study of cytomegalovirus exposure and HLA in healthy donors. Generated by immunoSEQ multiplex PCR, the TCRdb table keeps only in-frame clones and is missing some. Here the sample spans some 100,000 clones, 75% to 85% being singletons. The source material was PBMCs. The receptors were sampled from a male donor in good health and CMV-seropositive. The CDR3 runs from the conserved cysteine through the conserved F or W. The order of the fields is D gene, J gene, V gene, clone size, CDR3 DNA, CDR3 protein. D genes are given only for firm matches. Clone size is not always given. Where it is, it says once, few, many or a class for expanded clones.

TRBD1 TRBJ2-2 TRBV6-1 - TGTGCCAGCAGGCAGGGACAGGGTATCACCGGGGAGCTGTTTTTT CASRQGQGITGELFF
TRBD1 TRBJ1-1 TRBV7-9 once TGTGCCAGCAGACCCGGGACAGGGAACACTGAAGCTTTCTTT CASRPGTGNTEAFF
- TRBJ1-3 TRBV11-3 - TGTGCCAGCATCCGGTCCTCGGTGGGAAACACCATATATTTT CASIRSSVGNTIYF
- TRBJ1-6 TRBV9 - TGTGCCAGCAGCGTAGATGCAGGGCTTAGTAATTCACCCCTCCACTTT CASSVDAGLSNSPLHF
TRBD2 TRBJ2-7 TRBV7-8 - TGTGCCAGCAGCATACTAGCGGGGGATTCCTACGAGCAGTACTTC CASSILAGDSYEQYF
TRBD1 TRBJ2-5 TRBV6-5 - TGTGCCAGCAGTTACCGGACAGGGATCCAAGAGACCCAGTACTTC CASSYRTGIQETQYF
TRBD1 TRBJ2-7 TRBV29-1 - TGCAGCACCAGAGAGGGACAGACCTACGAGCAGTACTTC CSTREGQTYEQYF
TRBD1 TRBJ1-5 TRBV19 - TGTGCCAGTAGTATAGGAAGGTTCGGACAGGCGAGCAATCAGCCCCAGCATTTT CASSIGRFGQASNQPQHF
- TRBJ2-1 TRBV6-5 - TGTGCCAGCAGTTATCGCTGGGGGCGGGAGCAGTTCTTC CASSYRWGREQFF
- TRBJ1-5 TRBV30 - TGTGCCTGGAATAAGGGGATTCGCAATCAGCCCCAGCATTTT CAWNKGIRNQPQHF
TRBD1 TRBJ1-1 TRBV5-4 - TGTGCCAGCCTAGACAGGGGACTGAACACTGAAGCTTTCTTT CASLDRGLNTEAFF
- TRBJ2-7 TRBV7-6 - TGTGCCAGCAGCTTATTAACGGGCCGGGACTCAAAAAGTCAGTACTTC CASSLLTGRDSKSQYF
TRBD1 TRBJ1-2 TRBV6-5 - TGTGCCAGCAGACCTAACAGGGGGAGCGGCTACACCTTC CASRPNRGSGYTF
- TRBJ1-1 TRBV7-2 - TGTGCCAGCAGCGCCGCGGGGAGGGGGGTGAACACTGAAGCTTTCTTT CASSAAGRGVNTEAFF
TRBD1 TRBJ2-7 TRBV5-1 - TGCGCCAGCAGCTTTAATTCCCCCGGGACAGGATCCTACGAGCAGTACTTC CASSFNSPGTGSYEQYF
TRBD2 TRBJ2-3 TRBV10-3 - TGTGCCACCGGCCCCTCTAGCGGGGTAGGCACAGATACGCAGTATTTT CATGPSSGVGTDTQYF
- TRBJ2-3 TRBV6-5 - TGTGCCAGCAGTTACTCGAGGGGGGGGGAGTATTTT CASSYSRGGEYF
TRBD1 TRBJ2-7 TRBV5-1 - TGCGCCAGCACAGGGGGCTACGAGCAGTACTTC CASTGGYEQYF
- TRBJ2-7 TRBV27 - TGTGCCAGCAGTATGGGGCCACAGGGAAAGGAGTACTTC CASSMGPQGKEYF
TRBD1 TRBJ2-7 TRBV27 - TGTGCCAGCAGTTTAAAAGGGACAGGGACCTACGAGCAGTACTTC CASSLKGTGTYEQYF
- TRBJ1-5 TRBV7-2 - TGTGCCAGCAGCCAAGACATGTTGTATCAGCCCCAGCATTTT CASSQDMLYQPQHF
TRBD2 TRBJ2-2 TRBV4-3 - TGCGCCAGCAGCCTGGTAGCGGGGGGGCTCAACACCGGGGAGCTGTTTTTT CASSLVAGGLNTGELFF
- TRBJ1-6 TRBV7-9 - TGTGCCAGCAGCTTAGGATTTGGACAGCCTAATTCACCCCTCCACTTT CASSLGFGQPNSPLHF
TRBD1 TRBJ2-7 TRBV4-2 - TGTGCCAGCAGCCAAGACTTGGGACAGGGGACCGAGCAGTACTTC CASSQDLGQGTEQYF
- TRBJ2-1 TRBV5-8 - TGTGCCAGCAGCTTGGGCGGGGCCTCCTACAATGAGCAGTTCTTC CASSLGGASYNEQFF
TRBD1 TRBJ1-1 TRBV30 - TGTGCCTGGAACATCCAACAGGGGGCAAAGGCTGAAGCTTTCTTT CAWNIQQGAKAEAFF
- TRBJ1-5 TRBV7-2 - TGTGCCAGCAGCTTAAGTACCGGGCAGCCCCAGCATTTT CASSLSTGQPQHF
- TRBJ1-5 TRBV5-6 - TGTGCCAGCAGCCCCTGGGGGGGACGGCCCCAGCATTTT CASSPWGGRPQHF
TRBD2 TRBJ2-2 TRBV5-1 - TGCGCCAGCAGCCAGTCACTAGCGGGGGGGCCCACCGGGGAGCTGTTTTTT CASSQSLAGGPTGELFF
- TRBJ1-2 TRBV6-1 - TGTGCCAGCAGCGGGGGAGCTAACTATGGCTACACCTTC CASSGGANYGYTF
- TRBJ1-4 TRBV4-2 - TGTGCCAGCAGCCAAGGGACACCAACTAATGAAAAACTGTTTTTT CASSQGTPTNEKLFF
TRBD1 TRBJ1-1 TRBV4-1 - TGCGCCAGCAGCCAAGATTGGGGACAGGGGTTGGAAGCTTTCTTT CASSQDWGQGLEAFF
- TRBJ1-1 TRBV6-5 - TGTGCCAGCAGGTACGACAGTAACACTGAAGCTTTCTTT CASRYDSNTEAFF
- TRBJ1-2 TRBV29-1 - TGCAGCGTCCCGTGGGGCAGGTCAACCTATGGCTACACCTTC CSVPWGRSTYGYTF
TRBD1 TRBJ1-6 TRBV6-5 - TGTGCCAGCAGTTACTCGGGACAGGGTAATTCACCCCTCCACTTT CASSYSGQGNSPLHF
TRBD2 TRBJ2-1 TRBV11-2 - TGTGCCAGCAGCTTAGGGTCGGGCGGGGGGTCATACAATGAGCAGTTCTTC CASSLGSGGGSYNEQFF
- TRBJ1-2 TRBV5-1 - TGCGCCAGCAGCCCCTCAACGGGAACCGTCTATGGCTACACCTTC CASSPSTGTVYGYTF
- TRBJ1-4 TRBV5-1 few TGCGCCAGCAGCACCGGAGGGCCTTCAGGTGAAAAACTGTTTTTT CASSTGGPSGEKLFF
TRBD2 TRBJ2-3 TRBV9 - TGTGCCAGCAGCCTATATAGCGGGGGCACAGATACGCAGTATTTT CASSLYSGGTDTQYF
- TRBJ2-1 TRBV2 - TGTGCCAAAGGGAGCCTTGGGCAGTCATCCTACAATGAGCAGTTCTTC CAKGSLGQSSYNEQFF
- TRBJ1-2 TRBV19 - TGTGCCAGTAGTATTGGGCTCAGAAGCCCCTATGGCTACACCTTC CASSIGLRSPYGYTF
- TRBJ2-4 TRBV4-3 - TGCGCCAGCAGCCAAGGGGGCCCCGGGGCCAAAAACATTCAGTACTTC CASSQGGPGAKNIQYF
- TRBJ2-1 TRBV5-6 - TGTGCCAGCAGCTGGAGGGGTGCTGAGCAGTTCTTC CASSWRGAEQFF
- TRBJ2-7 TRBV4-3 - TGCGCCAGCAGCAGAGTCTGGGGTGGGGAGTCCTCCTACGAGCAGTACTTC CASSRVWGGESSYEQYF
TRBD1 TRBJ2-7 TRBV7-2 - TGTGCCAGCAGCACGACAGGGGACTACGAGCAGTACTTC CASSTTGDYEQYF
- TRBJ1-3 TRBV4-1 - TGCGCCAGCAGCCAAGTAACGACTGAGGGAGCCACCATATATTTT CASSQVTTEGATIYF
TRBD1 TRBJ2-1 TRBV30 - TGTGCCTGGAGGGACCGGGACAGGGGGCTGGGAAATGAGCAGTTCTTC CAWRDRDRGLGNEQFF
TRBD2 TRBJ2-7 TRBV5-4 - TGTGCCAGCAGCTTTAGCGGGGGTTACTCCTACGAGCAGTACTTC CASSFSGGYSYEQYF
- TRBJ1-2 TRBV20-1 - TGCAGTGCCCGAGGATCACTGGGCTACACCTTC CSARGSLGYTF
- TRBJ1-4 TRBV6-1 few TGTGCCAGCGGTAAAGAGCGCGGTGAAGAAAAACTGTTTTTT CASGKERGEEKLFF